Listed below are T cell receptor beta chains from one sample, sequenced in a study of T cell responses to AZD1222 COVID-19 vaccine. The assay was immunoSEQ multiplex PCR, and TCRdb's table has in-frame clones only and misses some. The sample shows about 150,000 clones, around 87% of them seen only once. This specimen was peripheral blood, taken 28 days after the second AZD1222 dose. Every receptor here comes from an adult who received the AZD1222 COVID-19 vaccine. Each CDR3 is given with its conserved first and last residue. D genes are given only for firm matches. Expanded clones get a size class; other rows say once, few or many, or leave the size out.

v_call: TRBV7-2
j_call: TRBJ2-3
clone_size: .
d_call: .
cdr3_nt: TGTGCCAGCAGCCCGGCGGGGCGAACGACAGATACGCAGTATTTT
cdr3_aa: CASSPAGRTTDTQYF

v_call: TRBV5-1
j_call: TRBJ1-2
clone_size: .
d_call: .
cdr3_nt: TGCGCCAGCAGCTTGGGTCGAGAGGGACTACCCCGTGGGGGCTACACCTTC
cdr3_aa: CASSLGREGLPRGGYTF

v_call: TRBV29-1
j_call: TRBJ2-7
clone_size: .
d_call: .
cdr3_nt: TGCAGCGTTGAAGATTCTTACTCCTACGAGCAGTACTTC
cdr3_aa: CSVEDSYSYEQYF

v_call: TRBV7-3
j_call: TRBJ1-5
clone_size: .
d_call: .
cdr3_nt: TGTGCCAGCAGCTTAGAAGAGGGGCAGCCCCAGCATTTT
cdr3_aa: CASSLEEGQPQHF

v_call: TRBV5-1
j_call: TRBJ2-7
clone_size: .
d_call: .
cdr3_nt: TGCGCCAGCAGCCCGGGGTCTTCCGCGGGCTCCTACGAGCAGTACTTC
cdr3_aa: CASSPGSSAGSYEQYF

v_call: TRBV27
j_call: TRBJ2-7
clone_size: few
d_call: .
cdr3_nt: TGTGCCAGCAGTTTTGGGGGGAGTCCAGGCGAGCAGTACTTC
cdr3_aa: CASSFGGSPGEQYF

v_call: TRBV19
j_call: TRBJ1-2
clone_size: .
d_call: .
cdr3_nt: TGTGCCAGTAGCTGGCAGGGAACGGCTGGCTACACCTTC
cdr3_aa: CASSWQGTAGYTF

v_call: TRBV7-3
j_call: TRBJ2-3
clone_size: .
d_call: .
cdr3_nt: TGTGCCAGCAGCAGGGGCAGCCAGGGTACGCAGTATTTT
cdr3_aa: CASSRGSQGTQYF

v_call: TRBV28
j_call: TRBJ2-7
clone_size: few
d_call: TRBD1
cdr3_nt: TGTGCCAGCAGTACTCAGGGGGCGCTTATATACTTC
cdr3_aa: CASSTQGALIYF

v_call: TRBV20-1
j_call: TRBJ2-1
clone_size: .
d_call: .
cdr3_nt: TGCAGTGCTAACAGGGTAGATGAGCAGTTCTTC
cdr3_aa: CSANRVDEQFF

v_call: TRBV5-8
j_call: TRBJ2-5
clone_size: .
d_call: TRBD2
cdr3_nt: TGTGCCAGCAGCTTGCTAGCGGGCGGGGAGACCCAGTACTTC
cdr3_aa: CASSLLAGGETQYF

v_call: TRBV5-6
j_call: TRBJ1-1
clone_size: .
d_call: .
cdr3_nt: TGTGCCAGCAGCGGCATGGGGGAGGGAATCACTGAAGCTTTCTTT
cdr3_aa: CASSGMGEGITEAFF

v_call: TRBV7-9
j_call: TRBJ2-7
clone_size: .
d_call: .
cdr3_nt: TGTGCCAGCAGCTTAAAACCCTACGAGCAGTACTTC
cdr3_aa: CASSLKPYEQYF

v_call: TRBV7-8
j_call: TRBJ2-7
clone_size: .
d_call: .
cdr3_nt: TGTGCCAGCACCGAAGGAGGCGCAGTGAACGAGCAGTACTTC
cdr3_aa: CASTEGGAVNEQYF

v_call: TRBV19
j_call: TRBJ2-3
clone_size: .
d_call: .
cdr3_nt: TGTGCCAGTAGTAACCCCCTCCAGCGAAGAACAGATACGCAGTATTTT
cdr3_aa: CASSNPLQRRTDTQYF

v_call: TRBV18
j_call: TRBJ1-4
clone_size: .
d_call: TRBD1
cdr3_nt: TGTGCCAGCTCACCAGCCGGACAGGGGGCGCAGAGTGAAAAACTGTTTTTT
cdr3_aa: CASSPAGQGAQSEKLFF

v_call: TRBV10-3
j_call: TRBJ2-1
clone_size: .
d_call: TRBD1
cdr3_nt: TGTGCCATCAGTGACTCCCGGGACAGGGTGAATGAGCAGTTCTTC
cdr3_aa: CAISDSRDRVNEQFF

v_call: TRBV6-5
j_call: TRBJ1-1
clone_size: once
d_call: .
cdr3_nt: TGTGCCAGCAGACGCGCGACAGAGAACACTGAAGCTTTCTTT
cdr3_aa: CASRRATENTEAFF